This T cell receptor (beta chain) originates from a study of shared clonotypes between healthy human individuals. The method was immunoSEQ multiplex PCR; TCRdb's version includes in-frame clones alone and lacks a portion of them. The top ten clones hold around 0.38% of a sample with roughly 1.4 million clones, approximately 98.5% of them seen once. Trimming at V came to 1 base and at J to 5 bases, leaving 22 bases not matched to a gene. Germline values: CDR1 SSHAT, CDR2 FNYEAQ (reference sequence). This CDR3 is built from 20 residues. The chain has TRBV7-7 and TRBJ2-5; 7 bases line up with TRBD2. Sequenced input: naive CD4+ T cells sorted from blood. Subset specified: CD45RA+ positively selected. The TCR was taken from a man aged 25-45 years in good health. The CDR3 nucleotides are TGTGCCAGCAGCTTAGGCCTAGCGGATGTGCCCGGTCCGGGTTGGGAGACCCAGTACTTC. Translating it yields CASSLGLADVPGPGWETQYF. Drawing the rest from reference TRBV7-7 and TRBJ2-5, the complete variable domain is GAGVSQSPRYKVTKRGQDVTLRCDPISSHATLYWYQQALGQGPEFLTYFNYEAQPDKSGLPSDRFSAERPEGSISTLTIQRTEQRDSAMYRCASSLGLADVPGPGWETQYFGPGTRLLVL.